The clone carrying this T cell receptor (beta chain) was counted a few times. No antigen is known for it. This entry comes from a study of vaccination and CD4 T cells after COVID-19. Notes on the study in general: For convalescent patients, a median 86.3% of reactive clones surfaced exclusively after vaccination.

Treatment defined: approximately 10-day PBMC culture with coronavirus spike peptide pools or control peptides (ViraFEST assay). Positive SARS-CoV-2 PCR tests in convalescent patients dated from March to December 2020, pre-Alpha, Beta and Delta. Germline V lookup: CDR1 SGHTA, CDR2 FQGNSA. This CDR3 comprises 14 residues. V lost 6 bases to trimming and J lost 4 bases, with 15 bases between them. The Oncomine TCR Beta short-read assay sequenced DNA from cultured CD4+ T cells. In this case, cultured CD4+ T cells provided the extracted genomic DNA. TCRdb analysed the PCR reads with MiXCR anew, one entry per CDR3 protein. The table shows about 19,000 distinct CDR3 sequences, with about 41% occurring only once.

The V and J genes are TRBV7-2 and TRBJ1-2; D not resolved. The starting material was CD4+ T cells from blood, cultured in vitro, obtained after SARS-CoV-2 vaccination. This TCR derives from a human donor who had recovered from COVID-19. CDR3 loop: CASSHPGMGYGYTF. The CDR3 DNA follows: TGTGCCAGCAGTCACCCCGGGATGGGCTATGGCTACACCTTC.